The present entry profiles one TCR beta chain with its context. The data stem from a study of blood T cell repertoires in COVID-19. Across the whole study: Some COVID-19 samples were acute and others convalescent; all came from the United States, Italy and Spain.

Trimming removed 3 bases at V and 4 bases at J, with 10 bases between. The CDR3 spans 14 residues. Germline CDR1 is SGHDT and CDR2 is YYEEEE. Original handling: It was from reference gene primer amplification that nucleated cell counts were estimated. Assay: immunoSEQ multiplex PCR; the TCRdb copy retains only in-frame clones and omits some. V, J and clone size reflect that table, while D and trimming were determined from the DNA. The table includes approximately 36,000 clones, about 90% detected once. The chain recombines TRBV5-6 with TRBJ1-4, with D possibly being TRBD1 (5 bases). What was sequenced was peripheral blood. This TCR was recovered from a man aged 55 to 70 with acute or convalescent COVID-19. CDR3 in DNA: TGTGCCAGCAGCTCTGACAGCAGTAATGAAAAACTGTTTTTT. Protein sequence: CASSSDSSNEKLFF.